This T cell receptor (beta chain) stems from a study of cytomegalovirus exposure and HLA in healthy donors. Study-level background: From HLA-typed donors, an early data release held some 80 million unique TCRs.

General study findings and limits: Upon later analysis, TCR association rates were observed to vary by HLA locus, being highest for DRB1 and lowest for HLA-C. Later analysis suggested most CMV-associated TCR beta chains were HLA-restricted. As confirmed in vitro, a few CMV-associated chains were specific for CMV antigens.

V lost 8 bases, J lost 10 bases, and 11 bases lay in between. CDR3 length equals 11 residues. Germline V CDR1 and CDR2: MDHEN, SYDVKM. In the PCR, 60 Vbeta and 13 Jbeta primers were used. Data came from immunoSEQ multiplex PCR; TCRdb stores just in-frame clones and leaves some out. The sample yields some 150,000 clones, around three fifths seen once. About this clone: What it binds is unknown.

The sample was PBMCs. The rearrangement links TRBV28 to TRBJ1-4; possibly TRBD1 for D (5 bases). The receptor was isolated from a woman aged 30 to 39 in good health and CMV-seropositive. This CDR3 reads CASSLGGKLFF. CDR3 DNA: TGTGCCAGCTCCCTGGGGGGAAAACTGTTTTTT. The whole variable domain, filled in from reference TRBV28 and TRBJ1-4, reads DVKVTQSSRYLVKRTGEKVFLECVQDMDHENMFWYRQDPGLGLRLIYFSYDVKMKEKGDIPEGYSVSREKKERFSLILESASTNQTSMYLCASSLGGKLFFGSGTQLSVL.